A selection of T cell receptor beta chains follows, all from one sample in a study of cytomegalovirus exposure and HLA in healthy donors. Generated by immunoSEQ multiplex PCR, the TCRdb table keeps only in-frame clones and is missing some. The profile covers around 100,000 clones, with approximately 66% appearing a single time and approximately 10% taken by the ten largest. What was sequenced was PBMCs. These receptors were collected from a man in his forties in good health and CMV-seropositive. Both conserved end residues are part of each CDR3. D genes are given only for firm matches. Clone size appears in some rows only: once, few, many, or a class for an expanded clone.

NA	TRBV29-1	TRBJ2-1	NA	CSVELAYEQFF	TGCAGCGTTGAACTAGCGTATGAGCAGTTCTTC
NA	TRBV10-3	TRBJ1-3	NA	CAIGGLGNTIYF	TGTGCCATTGGAGGGCTCGGAAACACCATATATTTT
TRBD2	TRBV2	TRBJ2-1	NA	CASRGGLALYNEQFF	TGTGCCAGCAGGGGGGGACTAGCACTTTACAATGAGCAGTTCTTC
NA	TRBV7-9	TRBJ2-1	NA	CASSLEGNEQFF	TGTGCCAGCAGCTTAGAGGGGAATGAGCAGTTCTTC
NA	TRBV7-9	TRBJ2-2	NA	CASSSPEGDNTGELFF	TGTGCCAGCAGTTCCCCCGAGGGTGACAACACCGGGGAGCTGTTTTTT
NA	TRBV5-1	TRBJ1-2	NA	CASSLDGNYGYTF	TGCGCCAGCAGCCTGGACGGTAACTATGGCTACACCTTC
NA	TRBV5-3	TRBJ1-5	NA	CARSLRGNQPQHF	TGTGCCAGAAGCTTACGGGGGAATCAGCCCCAGCATTTT
NA	TRBV9	TRBJ2-7	NA	CASSVDLQGTYEQYF	TGTGCCAGCAGCGTGGACCTACAGGGTACCTACGAGCAGTACTTC
TRBD2	TRBV7-9	TRBJ2-1	NA	CASSLTSGGYNEQFF	TGTGCCAGCAGCCTAACTAGCGGGGGGTACAATGAGCAGTTCTTC
NA	TRBV4-3	TRBJ2-7	NA	CASSQDNYEQYF	TGCGCCAGCAGCCAAGATAATTACGAGCAGTACTTC
TRBD2	TRBV4-2	TRBJ2-2	NA	CASSQEVGLAYTGELFF	TGTGCCAGCAGCCAAGAGGTTGGACTAGCTTACACCGGGGAGCTGTTTTTT
TRBD1	TRBV10-1	TRBJ2-3	NA	CASSEGTGGPDTQYF	TGCGCCAGCAGTGAAGGGACAGGGGGCCCAGATACGCAGTATTTT
NA	TRBV6-1	TRBJ2-3	once	CASSDQTGWRATQYF	TGTGCCAGCAGTGACCAGACAGGGTGGAGGGCTACGCAGTATTTT
TRBD1	TRBV18	TRBJ2-1	NA	CASSPRQGRDEQFF	TGTGCCAGCTCACCTAGACAGGGGCGCGATGAGCAGTTCTTC
NA	TRBV7-8	TRBJ2-6	many	CASSRRDSGANVLTF	TGTGCCAGCAGCCGTCGAGACTCTGGGGCCAACGTCCTGACTTTC
NA	TRBV7-2	TRBJ2-7	NA	CASSLTRDYEQYF	TGTGCCAGCAGCCTGACCAGGGACTACGAGCAGTACTTC
NA	TRBV28	TRBJ1-5	NA	CASRGRGNQPQHF	TGTGCCAGCAGGGGGCGAGGCAATCAGCCCCAGCATTTT
TRBD2	TRBV4-1	TRBJ2-3	NA	CASSQESVSLAGSTDTQYF	TGCGCCAGCAGCCAAGAGTCCGTCTCACTAGCGGGTAGCACAGATACGCAGTATTTT
NA	TRBV27	TRBJ1-1	NA	CASSSRGYTEAFF	TGTGCCAGCAGTTCCAGGGGTTACACTGAAGCTTTCTTT
NA	TRBV6-1	TRBJ2-3	NA	CASSWTDTDTQYF	TGTGCCAGCAGTTGGACAGACACAGATACGCAGTATTTT
TRBD2	TRBV4-1	TRBJ2-1	NA	CASSQLLAGDYNEQFF	TGCGCCAGCAGCCAATTACTAGCGGGGGATTACAATGAGCAGTTCTTC
TRBD2	TRBV9	TRBJ2-3	NA	CASSGGLAGEHDTQYF	TGTGCCAGCAGCGGGGGACTAGCGGGAGAGCATGATACGCAGTATTTT
NA	TRBV9	TRBJ1-1	NA	CASRTGENTEAFF	TGTGCCAGCAGGACGGGAGAGAACACTGAAGCTTTCTTT
TRBD1	TRBV7-2	TRBJ1-1	NA	CASSPLGQLNTEAFF	TGTGCCAGCAGCCCCTTGGGACAGCTGAACACTGAAGCTTTCTTT
NA	TRBV7-8	TRBJ2-7	NA	CASSLALSWSDSSYEQYF	TGTGCCAGCAGCTTAGCGCTAAGCTGGAGTGACAGCTCCTACGAGCAGTACTTC
NA	TRBV30	TRBJ2-7	few	CAWGQNTYEQYF	TGTGCCTGGGGGCAGAATACCTACGAGCAGTACTTC
NA	TRBV5-4	TRBJ2-5	NA	CASSQGTGGTQYF	TGTGCCAGCAGCCAGGGAACGGGCGGTACCCAGTACTTC
TRBD1	TRBV15	TRBJ1-5	NA	CATSRDGWQGTVNYQPQHF	TGTGCCACCAGCAGAGATGGATGGCAGGGGACAGTGAATTATCAGCCCCAGCATTTT
NA	TRBV9	TRBJ2-3	once	CASSAGVRTDTQYF	TGTGCCAGCAGTGCCGGGGTGCGCACAGATACGCAGTATTTT
NA	TRBV2	TRBJ2-2	few	CASSKQGRGDTGELFF	TGTGCCAGCAGTAAACAGGGGCGCGGGGACACCGGGGAGCTGTTTTTT
TRBD1	TRBV27	TRBJ1-2	NA	CASGTRQGDGYTF	TGTGCCAGCGGGACGAGACAGGGTGATGGCTACACCTTC
NA	TRBV5-1	TRBJ2-3	NA	CASSVRTASTDTQYF	TGCGCCAGCAGCGTGAGGACTGCTAGCACAGATACGCAGTATTTT
NA	TRBV19	TRBJ2-2	NA	CASSPLDTNTGELFF	TGTGCCAGTAGTCCATTAGACACTAACACCGGGGAGCTGTTTTTT
NA	TRBV30	TRBJ2-5	few	CAWTSGDIETQYF	TGTGCCTGGACCTCCGGGGACATAGAGACCCAGTACTTC
NA	TRBV9	TRBJ1-1	NA	CASSPYSGGTEAFF	TGTGCCAGCAGCCCCTACTCGGGGGGCACTGAAGCTTTCTTT
TRBD2	TRBV29-1	TRBJ2-4	NA	CSVPGGAAPPPKNIQYF	TGCAGCGTTCCGGGAGGGGCGGCTCCCCCACCCAAAAACATTCAGTACTTC
TRBD2	TRBV30	TRBJ2-7	NA	CAWDEREGFDEQYF	TGTGCCTGGGACGAGCGGGAGGGGTTTGACGAGCAGTACTTC
NA	TRBV7-7	TRBJ2-1	NA	CASSQLLAYNEQFF	TGTGCTAGCAGCCAACTCCTAGCCTACAATGAGCAGTTCTTC